The subject of this entry is one T cell receptor (beta chain). Its antigen remains unknown. The data were obtained in a study of cytomegalovirus exposure and HLA in healthy donors. The study's findings and limits: Within a later analysis, the majority of CMV-associated TCR beta chains appeared HLA-restricted. Segments of the TCR beta V type were, in most cases, productive about 87% or about 30% of the time in an earlier analysis.

PCR employed 60 Vbeta and 13 Jbeta primers. Repertoires were generated with immunoSEQ multiplex PCR, while TCRdb's copy carries only in-frame clones and drops some. The table records 84,000 or so clones, approximately 71% of them present only once. Input material: PBMCs. This clonotype was sampled from a man aged 25 to 40 in good health and CMV-seronegative.

In DNA form, the CDR3 reads TGTGCTAGTGGTTCACTAAGCGGGACAGGGGATGGGACCCAGTACTTC. Translating gives CASGSLSGTGDGTQYF. The gene calls are TRBV12-5 and TRBJ2-5; the match to TRBD1 covers 10 bases. Germline trimming cut 4 bases from V and 7 bases from J; bases unmatched to any gene: 12. The CDR3 is 16 residues long. The germline V gene encodes CDR1 LGHNT and CDR2 FRNRAP.